This TCR beta chain was sequenced during a study of CD8 T cells in ankylosing spondylitis. This clonotype was seen only a few times. The antigen is undetermined. TCRdb re-called the 5' RACE reads with MiXCR, one entry per CDR3 protein. The sample has tens of thousands of distinct CDR3 sequences; 27% are singletons. Notes on the study in general: The clones that were linked to disease were reported to be significantly enriched in matched synovial fluid samples from ankylosing spondylitis patients. Disease-associated clonotypes exhibited CD8+ identity and were relatively infrequent in peripheral blood.

V dropped 6 bases and J dropped 0 bases, with 12 bases sitting between them. CDR3 length: 14 amino acids. Germline V lookup: CDR1 SQVTM, CDR2 ANQGSEA. This receptor was identified in a male donor with ankylosing spondylitis or in good health (not recorded which). The sequenced material came from blood, either unsorted or a sorted T cell fraction (not recorded which). V is TRBV29-1 and J is TRBJ1-3; D possibly corresponds to TRBD1 (6 bases). CDR3 region: CSVYPGASGNTIYF. The CDR3 DNA reads as TGCAGCGTGTATCCAGGGGCCTCTGGAAACACCATATATTTT.